A single sample is the source of the 29 T cell receptor beta chains below, sequenced in a study of blood T cell repertoires in COVID-19. Sequencing used immunoSEQ multiplex PCR; TCRdb keeps in-frame clones, though not all of them. The sample lists 80,000 to 100,000 clones, approximately 80% seen once, with approximately 11% in the top ten. Input material: peripheral blood. The receptors were sampled from a man between 70 and 80 years old with active or convalescent COVID-19.

The chain employs TRBV11-1 and TRBJ2-7, with 10 bases lining up with TRBD2. The CDR3 covers 14 residues. Looked up from germline, CDR1 is SGHAT and CDR2 is FQDESV (reference sequence). V shed 4 bases and J 6 bases; nucleotides not matched to a gene: 6. Here the CDR3 reads CASSSQTSGSEQYF. Written as DNA, the CDR3 is TGTGCCAGCAGCTCCCAGACTAGCGGGTCCGAGCAGTACTTC.

V is TRBV11-3 and J is TRBJ1-4, with 9 bases aligning to TRBD1. Germline V gene data show CDR1 as SGHNT and CDR2 as YENEEA. CDR3 length: 15 amino acids. After removal of 4 bases from V and 5 bases from J, the junction contained 5 bases not matched to a gene. The CDR3 DNA follows: TGTGCCAGCAGCTCCACAGGGGGCGCGAATGAAAAACTGTTTTTT. This translates into CASSSTGGANEKLFF.

This clone was seen a handful of times. The genes are TRBV5-5 and TRBJ1-1, with 8 bases identical to TRBD1. Germline CDR1 SGHKS, CDR2 YYEKEE (reference sequence). CDR3 length equals 15 residues. Trimming cost V 0 bases and J 1 base; bases outside gene matches: 2. This CDR3 is CASSLAGTGNTEAFF. CDR3 nucleotide sequence: TGTGCCAGCAGCTTGGCAGGGACAGGGAACACTGAAGCTTTCTTT.

The gene calls are TRBV7-2 and TRBJ2-7; 9 nucleotides line up with TRBD1. This CDR3 is built from 13 residues. V gave up 6 bases and J gave up 4 bases; unmatched junction bases: 4. The germline V gene has CDR1 SGHTA and CDR2 FQGNSA. CDR3 nucleotides: TGTGCCAGCAGGGTGACAGGGGGTTACGAGCAGTACTTC. Residues: CASRVTGGYEQYF.

In DNA, the CDR3 is TGCGCCAGCAGCTTGGGCGTCCGTGGGGGCGGAACTGAAGCTTTCTTT. This sequence encodes CASSLGVRGGGTEAFF. This chain joins TRBV5-1 and TRBJ1-1; weak D call: TRBD1 (6 bases). The CDR3 runs 16 residues. Germline V gives CDR1 SGHRS, CDR2 YFSETQ. Between the trimmed V and J ends, which lost 0 bases and 5 bases, there was a span of 17 bases.

This chain joins TRBV6-5 and TRBJ2-1; TRBD1 aligns across 9 bases. V shed 5 bases, J shed 9 bases, and the junction held 8 bases outside the gene matches. CDR1 is MNHEY and CDR2 is SVGAGI in the germline V gene. The CDR3 is 14 amino acids. CDR3: CASSTGQGYGEQFF. CDR3 coding DNA: TGTGCCAGCAGTACGGGACAGGGTTACGGTGAGCAGTTCTTC.

This clone was recorded only once. The chain joins TRBV7-9 to TRBJ2-7; D perhaps matches TRBD1 (5 bases). The length of the CDR3 is 13 residues. Looked up from germline, CDR1 is SEHNR and CDR2 is FQNEAQ (reference sequence). Trimming stripped 4 bases from V and 6 bases from J, with 13 bases between. The DNA for the CDR3 is TGTGCCAGCAGCTCCCAAGGGGTTTCCGAGCAGTACTTC. Translating it yields CASSSQGVSEQYF. The full variable domain, rest sourced from reference TRBV7-9 and TRBJ2-7, is DTGVSQNPRHKITKRGQNVTFRCDPISEHNRLYWYRQTLGQGPEFLTYFQNEAQLEKSRLLSDRFSAERPKGSFSTLEIQRTEQGDSAMYLCASSSQGVSEQYFGPGTRLTVT.

The rearrangement joins TRBV5-1 to TRBJ1-1; 7 bases are shared with TRBD1. The CDR3 covers 13 residues. V dropped 5 bases and J dropped 0; count of bases not matched to a gene: 1. Germline assignment: CDR1 SGHRS and CDR2 YFSETQ. The CDR3 loop reads CASSGTVNTEAFF. The DNA for the CDR3 is TGCGCCAGCAGTGGGACAGTGAACACTGAAGCTTTCTTT.

V usage is TRBV19 and J usage is TRBJ1-5; D is unclear. Per the germline V gene, CDR1 is LNHDA and CDR2 is SQIVND (reference sequence). Trimming pared 3 bases from V and 4 bases from J, leaving 4 bases between. This CDR3 is 12 amino acids long. The CDR3 region is CASSILNQPQHF. In nucleotides, the CDR3 is TGTGCCAGTAGTATTCTGAATCAGCCCCAGCATTTT.

The rearrangement uses TRBV11-2 and TRBJ1-3; D remains ambiguous. Germline V CDR1 and CDR2: SGHAT, FQNNGV. There are 14 residues in the CDR3. Trimming took 2 bases from V and 0 from J, leaving 5 bases between them. CDR3 sequence: CASSLPGSGNTIYF. In DNA, the CDR3 is TGTGCCAGCAGCTTACCAGGCTCTGGAAACACCATATATTTT.

The chain joins TRBV5-1 to TRBJ1-4; D not resolved. The CDR3 runs to 12 residues. Trimming removed 2 bases from V and 8 bases from J, with 7 bases in between. From germline, CDR1 is SGHRS and CDR2 YFSETQ. The CDR3 DNA follows: TGCGCCAGCAGCTTCCCGGGGGAAAAACTGTTTTTT. The encoded protein is CASSFPGEKLFF. The full variable domain, completed using reference TRBV5-1 and TRBJ1-4, is KAGVTQTPRYLIKTRGQQVTLSCSPISGHRSVSWYQQTPGQGLQFLFEYFSETQRNKGNFPGRFSGRQFSNSRSEMNVSTLELGDSALYLCASSFPGEKLFFGSGTQLSVL.

The J gene is TRBJ2-5, the V gene TRBV29-1, with TRBD2 matching over 8 bases. J lost 1 base, V lost 5 bases, and 3 bases had no gene match. The CDR3 runs to 13 residues. CDR1 is SQVTM, CDR2 ANQGSEA, per germline. CDR3 DNA: TGCAGCGTTCACGGGGGGGCCCAAGAGACCCAGTACTTC. Translating gives CSVHGGAQETQYF.

This rearrangement joins TRBV3-1 (or the pseudogene TRBV3-2) to TRBJ1-2; the D is unclear. Per germline, CDR1 LGHDT and CDR2 YNNKEL (reference sequence). V was clipped by 0 bases and J by 6 bases, with 8 bases between them. There are 13 residues in the CDR3. This CDR3 reads CASSQDPRDGYTF. The CDR3 DNA reads TGTGCCAGCAGCCAAGATCCGCGAGATGGCTACACCTTC.

This clone was detected a few times. The V and J genes are TRBV10-3 and TRBJ1-1, with D possibly matching TRBD1 (5 bases). The V and J ends lost 0 bases and 7 bases respectively, with 12 bases between them. The germline gives CDR1 ENHRY, CDR2 SYGVKD. This CDR3 contains 14 residues. The CDR3 reads CAISESGQQVEAFF. CDR3 bases: TGTGCCATCAGTGAGTCGGGGCAGCAGGTTGAAGCTTTCTTT.

Here the CDR3 DNA reads TGTGCCAGCAGTCCCGCCTCCTCAGACATTCAGTACTTC. Residues: CASSPASSDIQYF. The chain joins TRBV12-3 or TRBV12-4 to TRBJ2-4; D is unclear. This CDR3 spans 13 amino acids. Trimming stripped 5 bases from V and 8 bases from J, with 13 bases between.

The CDR3 is CASSYSFQGANTEAFF. CDR3 nucleotide sequence: TGTGCCAGCAGTTACTCGTTTCAGGGGGCAAACACTGAAGCTTTCTTT. The chain links TRBV6-5 to TRBJ1-1, with TRBD1 matching 8 bases. Per the germline V gene, CDR1 is MNHEY and CDR2 is SVGAGI. The CDR3 covers 16 residues. The ends lost 0 bases at V and 2 bases at J; junction bases unmatched: 5.

The chain links TRBV14 to TRBJ2-7; TRBD1 is a possible D gene (7 bases). The germline V gene encodes CDR1 SGHDN and CDR2 FVKESK. V dropped 0 bases and J dropped 7 bases, with 10 bases sitting between them. The CDR3 loop spans 13 amino acids. CDR3 protein: CASSQDQGGEQYF. The CDR3 DNA sequence: TGTGCCAGCAGCCAAGATCAGGGGGGTGAGCAGTACTTC.

DNA of the CDR3: TGTGCCAGCAGTGGGACTAGCGGGGGTGACGAGCAGTACTTC. Translating it yields CASSGTSGGDEQYF. This chain uses TRBV2 with TRBJ2-7, with 13 bases matching TRBD2. In germline, CDR1 is SNHLY, CDR2 FYNNEI. The J segment lost 5 bases and the V segment lost 4 bases, leaving 2 bases of the junction unmatched. The CDR3 contains 14 residues.

The CDR3 reads CASSLVAGEVYGYTF. The CDR3, as DNA: TGTGCCAGCAGCTTGGTGGCAGGGGAAGTCTATGGCTACACCTTC. The rearrangement joins TRBV5-5 to TRBJ1-2; D may be TRBD1 (6 bases). V lost 0 bases and J lost 4, with 13 bases in between. CDR1 is SGHKS and CDR2 is YYEKEE in the germline V gene (reference sequence). This CDR3 has 15 amino acids.

This chain connects TRBV5-5 to TRBJ1-6; the match to TRBD1 covers 7 bases. The J segment lost 10 bases and the V segment lost 4 bases, leaving 8 bases of the junction unmatched. This CDR3 has 14 residues. In germline, CDR1 is SGHKS, CDR2 YYEKEE (reference sequence). The DNA for the CDR3 is TGTGCCAGCAGCCGCGACAGGGTAGGATCACCCCTCCACTTT. The encoded protein is CASSRDRVGSPLHF.

The chain combines TRBV14 with TRBJ2-3; 9 nucleotides line up with TRBD2. The CDR3 totals 16 residues. V trimming: 1 base; J trimming: 6 bases; junction bases outside the gene matches: 8. Looked up from germline, CDR1 is SGHDN and CDR2 is FVKESK. In nucleotides, the CDR3 is TGTGCCAGCAGCCAAGTCGCTAGCGGGGCAGGTGATACGCAGTATTTT. Its protein is CASSQVASGAGDTQYF.

This chain joins TRBV5-5 and TRBJ1-1; unclear D gene. The V gene's germline CDR1 is SGHKS and CDR2 YYEKEE (reference sequence). V gave up 0 bases and J gave up 6 bases, with 15 bases separating them. The CDR3 sequence is 15 residues long. The CDR3 spells CASSLEHTIPPEAFF. CDR3 nucleotide sequence: TGTGCCAGCAGCTTGGAACACACAATCCCCCCTGAAGCTTTCTTT. The full variable domain, its missing parts supplied by reference TRBV5-5 and TRBJ1-1, is DAGVTQSPTHLIKTRGQQVTLRCSPISGHKSVSWYQQVLGQGPQFIFQYYEKEERGRGNFPDRFSARQFPNYSSELNVNALLLGDSALYLCASSLEHTIPPEAFFGQGTRLTVV.

The chain uses TRBV3-1 (or the pseudogene TRBV3-2) and TRBJ1-6; possible D gene TRBD1, 6 bases. CDR1 and CDR2 from the germline V gene are LGHDT and YNNKEL (reference sequence). CDR3 size: 15 residues. Between the trimmed V and J ends, which lost 4 bases and 10 bases, there was a span of 17 bases. The CDR3 loop reads CASSPGSRGESPLHF. CDR3 DNA sequence: TGTGCCAGCAGCCCTGGGAGCAGGGGCGAATCACCCCTCCACTTT.

The rearrangement joins TRBV24-1 to TRBJ2-5, with D possibly matching TRBD2 (5 bases). Germline CDR1 is KGHDR and CDR2 is SFDVKD. Trimming took off 5 bases at V and 5 bases at J, with 11 bases between the two ends. The CDR3 has 13 amino acids. CDR3 nucleotide sequence: TGTGCCACCAGTGTTCCGGGGTGGGAGACCCAGTACTTC. This codes for CATSVPGWETQYF.

This clone was detected a few times. The genes are TRBV2 and TRBJ1-2; D unresolved. V was clipped by 3 bases and J by 2 bases, with 10 bases between them. The germline CDR1 and CDR2 sequences are SNHLY and FYNNEI. This CDR3 has 14 residues. The CDR3 region is CASSDPTGNYGYTF. The CDR3 DNA reads as TGTGCCAGCAGTGATCCAACGGGGAACTATGGCTACACCTTC.

The CDR3 is CAINEGNNYGYTF. The CDR3 DNA reads TGTGCCATCAACGAGGGCAATAACTATGGCTACACCTTC. The chain carries TRBV10-3 and TRBJ1-2, with no clear D. CDR1 and CDR2 (germline): ENHRY, SYGVKD. The CDR3 has 13 amino acids. With 7 bases removed from V and 1 base from J, the gap between germline ends came to 10 bases.

The gene calls are TRBV6-6 and TRBJ1-1; D call uncertain. Trimming removed 0 bases from V and 1 base from J, with 9 bases in between. Germline CDR1 and CDR2: MNHNY and SVGAGI (reference sequence). The CDR3 spans 15 residues. CDR3 sequence: CASSYSEVGNTEAFF. As DNA, the CDR3 is TGTGCCAGCAGTTACTCGGAGGTAGGGAACACTGAAGCTTTCTTT.

The gene calls are TRBV9 and TRBJ2-7; D perhaps matches TRBD2 (5 bases). The V gene lost 0 bases and the J gene lost 7 bases, with 14 bases spanning the gap. Per the germline V gene, CDR1 is SGDLS and CDR2 is YYNGEE. This CDR3 comprises 14 residues. CDR3 region: CASSVGVSGREQYF. CDR3 coding DNA: TGTGCCAGCAGCGTAGGGGTCAGCGGAAGGGAGCAGTACTTC. Full variable domain (rest looked up from reference TRBV9 and TRBJ2-7): DSGVTQTPKHLITATGQRVTLRCSPRSGDLSVYWYQQSLDQGLQFLIQYYNGEERAKGNILERFSAQQFPDLHSELNLSSLELGDSALYFCASSVGVSGREQYFGPGTRLTVT.

The CDR3 nucleotides are TGTGCCAGCAGTTCCCAGGGGACTGAAGCTTTCTTT. Residues: CASSSQGTEAFF. The rearrangement joins TRBV6-1 to TRBJ1-1; TRBD1 might be the D (6 bases). This CDR3 is built from 12 residues. Germline CDR1 MNHNS, CDR2 SASEGT. Trimming took off 5 bases at V and 5 bases at J, with 9 bases between the two ends.